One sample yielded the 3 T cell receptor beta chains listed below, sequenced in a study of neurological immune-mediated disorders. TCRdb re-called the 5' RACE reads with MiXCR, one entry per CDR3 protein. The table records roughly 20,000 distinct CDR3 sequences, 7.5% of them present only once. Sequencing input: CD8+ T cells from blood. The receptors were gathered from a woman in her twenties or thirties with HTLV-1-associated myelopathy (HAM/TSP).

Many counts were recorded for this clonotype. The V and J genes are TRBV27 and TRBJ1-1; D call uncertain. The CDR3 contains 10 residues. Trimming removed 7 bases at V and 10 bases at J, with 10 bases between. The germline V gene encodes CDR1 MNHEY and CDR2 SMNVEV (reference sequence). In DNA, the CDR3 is TGTGCCAGCACCGGGCCTGGAGCTTTCTTT. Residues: CASTGPGAFF.

The CDR3 bases are TGCAGCGTCCCCGGGCAGGGGAAGTTGGATGAGCAGTATTTT. Its translation: CSVPGQGKLDEQYF. The chain carries TRBV29-1 and TRBJ2-3, with D tentatively TRBD1 (6 bases). Germline V CDR1 and CDR2: SQVTM, ANQGSEA. Trimming took off 6 bases at V and 11 bases at J, with 24 bases between the two ends. This CDR3 has 14 residues.

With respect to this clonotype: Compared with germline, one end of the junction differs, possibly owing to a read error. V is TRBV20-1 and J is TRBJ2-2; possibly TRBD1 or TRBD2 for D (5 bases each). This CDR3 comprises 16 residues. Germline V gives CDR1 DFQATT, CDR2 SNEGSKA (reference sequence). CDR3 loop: CSARDFGHHPDGEMFF. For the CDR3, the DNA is TGCAGTGCTAGAGATTTTGGACACCACCCGGACGGGGAGATGTTTTTT.